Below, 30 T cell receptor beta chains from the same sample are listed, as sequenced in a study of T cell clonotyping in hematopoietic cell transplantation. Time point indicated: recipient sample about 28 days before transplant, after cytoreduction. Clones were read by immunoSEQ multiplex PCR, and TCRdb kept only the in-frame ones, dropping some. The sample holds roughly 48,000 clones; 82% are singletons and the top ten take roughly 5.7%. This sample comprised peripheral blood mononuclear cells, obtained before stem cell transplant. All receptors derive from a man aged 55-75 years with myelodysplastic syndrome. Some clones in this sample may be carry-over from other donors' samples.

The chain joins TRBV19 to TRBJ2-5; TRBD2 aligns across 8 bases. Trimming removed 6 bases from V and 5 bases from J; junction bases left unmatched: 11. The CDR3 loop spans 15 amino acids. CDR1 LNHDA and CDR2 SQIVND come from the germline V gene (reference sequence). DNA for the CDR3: TGTGCCAGTAGCCCCGGTAAGCGGGGGTTGGAGACCCAGTACTTC. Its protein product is CASSPGKRGLETQYF.

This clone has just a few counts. DNA for the CDR3: TGTGCCAGTAGTATCCCCGCCTACACCGGCACTGAAGCTTTCTTT. Residues: CASSIPAYTGTEAFF. The chain employs TRBV19 and TRBJ1-1; D is uncertain. The V and J ends lost 3 bases and 4 bases respectively, with 15 bases between them. The CDR3 totals 15 residues. From germline, CDR1 is LNHDA and CDR2 SQIVND (reference sequence).

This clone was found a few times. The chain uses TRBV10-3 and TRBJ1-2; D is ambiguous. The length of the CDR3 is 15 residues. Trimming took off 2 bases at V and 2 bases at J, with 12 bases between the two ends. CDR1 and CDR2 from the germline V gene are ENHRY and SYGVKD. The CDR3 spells CAISENGWGNYGYTF. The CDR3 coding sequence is TGTGCCATCAGTGAGAACGGGTGGGGAAACTATGGCTACACCTTC.

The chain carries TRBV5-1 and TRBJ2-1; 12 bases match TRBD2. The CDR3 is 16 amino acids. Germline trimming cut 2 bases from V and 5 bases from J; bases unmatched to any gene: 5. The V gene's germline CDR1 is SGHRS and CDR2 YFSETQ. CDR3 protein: CASSFPSGGANNEQFF. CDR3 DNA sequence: TGCGCCAGCAGCTTTCCTAGCGGGGGGGCCAACAATGAGCAGTTCTTC.

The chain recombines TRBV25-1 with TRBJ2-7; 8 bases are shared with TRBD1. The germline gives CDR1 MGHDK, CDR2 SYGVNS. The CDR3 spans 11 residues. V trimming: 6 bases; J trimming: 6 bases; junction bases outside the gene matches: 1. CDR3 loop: CASRDRAEQYF. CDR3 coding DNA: TGTGCCAGCAGGGACAGGGCCGAGCAGTACTTC.

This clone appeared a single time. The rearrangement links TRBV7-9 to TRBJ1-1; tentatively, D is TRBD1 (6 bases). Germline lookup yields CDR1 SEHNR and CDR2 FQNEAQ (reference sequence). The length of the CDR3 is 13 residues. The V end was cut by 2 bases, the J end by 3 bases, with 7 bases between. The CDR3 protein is CASSLRTDTEAFF. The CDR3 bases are TGTGCCAGCAGCTTAAGGACAGACACTGAAGCTTTCTTT.

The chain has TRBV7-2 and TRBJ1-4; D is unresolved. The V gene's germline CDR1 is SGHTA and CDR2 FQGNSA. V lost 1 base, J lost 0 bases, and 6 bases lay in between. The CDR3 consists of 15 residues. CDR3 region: CASSLGWTTNEKLFF. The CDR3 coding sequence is TGTGCCAGCAGCTTAGGTTGGACAACTAATGAAAAACTGTTTTTT.

The CDR3 DNA reads TGTGCCAGCAGCTTAGATTGGCAGGGGGCGCGAGGTGAGCAGTTCTTC. Translating it yields CASSLDWQGARGEQFF. The chain joins TRBV11-2 to TRBJ2-1, with 8 bases matching TRBD1. This CDR3 contains 16 residues. Germline assignment: CDR1 SGHAT and CDR2 FQNNGV. Trimming cost V 0 bases and J 9 bases; bases outside gene matches: 10.

The CDR3, as DNA: TGCAGCGTTGTCCAGGGCAGCAATCAGCCCCAGCATTTT. This gives the protein CSVVQGSNQPQHF. This sequence joins TRBV29-1 and TRBJ1-5; D possibly corresponds to TRBD1 (5 bases). V was cut by 4 bases and J by 1 base, with 8 bases left in between. The germline gives CDR1 SQVTM, CDR2 ANQGSEA. CDR3 size: 13 residues. Looking up the rest from reference TRBV29-1 and TRBJ1-5 gives the full variable domain: SAVISQKPSRDICQRGTSLTIQCQVDSQVTMMFWYRQQPGQSLTLIATANQGSEATYESGFVIDKFPISRPNLTFSTLTVSNMSPEDSSIYLCSVVQGSNQPQHFGDGTRLSIL.

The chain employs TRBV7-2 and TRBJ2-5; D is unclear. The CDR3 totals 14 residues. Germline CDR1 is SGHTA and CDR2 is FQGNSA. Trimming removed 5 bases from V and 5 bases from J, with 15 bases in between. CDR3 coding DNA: TGTGCCAGCAGCCACAACCCGGCTGAGGAGACCCAGTACTTC. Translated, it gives CASSHNPAEETQYF.

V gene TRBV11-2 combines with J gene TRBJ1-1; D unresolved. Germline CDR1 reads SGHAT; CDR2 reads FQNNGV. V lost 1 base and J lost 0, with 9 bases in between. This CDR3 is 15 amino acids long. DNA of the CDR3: TGTGCCAGCAGCTTAGCGTCTGGCATGAACACTGAAGCTTTCTTT. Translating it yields CASSLASGMNTEAFF.

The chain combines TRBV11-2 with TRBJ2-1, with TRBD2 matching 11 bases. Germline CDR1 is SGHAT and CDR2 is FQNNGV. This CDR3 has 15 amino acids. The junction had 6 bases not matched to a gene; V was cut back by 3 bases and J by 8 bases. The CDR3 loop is CASSFSGGALDEQFF. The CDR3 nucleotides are TGTGCCAGCAGCTTTAGCGGGGGGGCTCTGGATGAGCAGTTCTTC. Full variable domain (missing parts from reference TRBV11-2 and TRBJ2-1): EAGVAQSPRYKIIEKRQSVAFWCNPISGHATLYWYQQILGQGPKLLIQFQNNGVVDDSQLPKDRFSAERLKGVDSTLKIQPAKLEDSAVYLCASSFSGGALDEQFFGPGTRLTVL.

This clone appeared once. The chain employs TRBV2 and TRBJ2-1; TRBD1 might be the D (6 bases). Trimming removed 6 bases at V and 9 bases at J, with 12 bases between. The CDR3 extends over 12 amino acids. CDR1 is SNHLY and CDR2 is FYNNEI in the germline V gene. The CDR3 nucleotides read TGTGCCAGCAGGGAACAGGGACCTGAGCAGTTCTTC. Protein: CASREQGPEQFF.

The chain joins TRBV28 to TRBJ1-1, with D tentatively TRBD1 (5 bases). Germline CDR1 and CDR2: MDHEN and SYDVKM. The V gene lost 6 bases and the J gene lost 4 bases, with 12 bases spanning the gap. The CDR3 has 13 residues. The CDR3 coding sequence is TGTGCCAGCAGAGACAGCTCCAGCACTGAAGCTTTCTTT. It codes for CASRDSSSTEAFF.

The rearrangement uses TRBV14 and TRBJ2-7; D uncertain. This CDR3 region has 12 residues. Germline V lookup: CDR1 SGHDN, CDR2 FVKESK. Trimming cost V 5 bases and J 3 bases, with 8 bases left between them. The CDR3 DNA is TGTGCCAGCAGCAAAATGGGCTACGAGCAGTACTTC. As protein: CASSKMGYEQYF.

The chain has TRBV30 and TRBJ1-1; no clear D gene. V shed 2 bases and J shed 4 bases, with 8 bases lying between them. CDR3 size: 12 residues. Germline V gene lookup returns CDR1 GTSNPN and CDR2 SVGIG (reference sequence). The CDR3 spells CAWSYRATEAFF. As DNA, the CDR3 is TGTGCCTGGAGTTATAGGGCCACTGAAGCTTTCTTT.

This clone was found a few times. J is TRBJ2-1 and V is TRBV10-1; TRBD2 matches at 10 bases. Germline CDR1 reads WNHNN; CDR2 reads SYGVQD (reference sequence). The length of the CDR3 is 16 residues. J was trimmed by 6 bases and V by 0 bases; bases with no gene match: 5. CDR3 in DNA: TGCGCCAGCAGTGAGTCGAAACTAGCGGGGCGCAATGAGCAGTTCTTC. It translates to CASSESKLAGRNEQFF.

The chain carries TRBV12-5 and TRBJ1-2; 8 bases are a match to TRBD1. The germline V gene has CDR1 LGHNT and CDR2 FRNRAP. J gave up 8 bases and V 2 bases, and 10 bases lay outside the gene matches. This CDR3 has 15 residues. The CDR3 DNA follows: TGTGCTAGTGGTTTGTGGACAGGGCTAGGGTGGGGCTACACCTTC. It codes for CASGLWTGLGWGYTF.

CDR3 coding DNA: TGTGCCAGCAGTTTGGACACTTACGAGCAGTACTTC. Translated, it gives CASSLDTYEQYF. V is TRBV7-6 and J is TRBJ2-7; a possible D gene is TRBD1 (5 bases). V was clipped by 6 bases and J by 4 bases, with 10 bases between them. This CDR3 is built from 12 residues. Germline V gives CDR1 SGHVS, CDR2 FNYEAQ.

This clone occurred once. The CDR3 nucleotides read TGTGCCAGCAGTACGGGGCTTCATCAGCCCCAGCATTTT. Amino acids: CASSTGLHQPQHF. V gene TRBV28 combines with J gene TRBJ1-5; TRBD1 is a possible D gene (5 bases). V shed 5 bases and J shed 5 bases, with 10 bases lying between them. CDR3 length: 13 amino acids. CDR1 and CDR2 (germline): MDHEN, SYDVKM.

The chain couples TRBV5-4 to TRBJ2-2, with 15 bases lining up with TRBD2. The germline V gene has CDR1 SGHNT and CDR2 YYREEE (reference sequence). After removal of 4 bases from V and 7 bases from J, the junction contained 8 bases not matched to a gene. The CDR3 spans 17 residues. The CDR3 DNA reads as TGTGCCAGCAGCCGGACTAGCGGGGGGGCCTATAACGGGGAGCTGTTTTTT. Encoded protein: CASSRTSGGAYNGELFF.

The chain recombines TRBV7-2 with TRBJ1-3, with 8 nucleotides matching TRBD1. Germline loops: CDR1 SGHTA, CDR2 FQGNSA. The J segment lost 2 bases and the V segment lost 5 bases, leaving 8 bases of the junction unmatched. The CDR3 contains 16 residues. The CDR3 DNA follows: TGTGCCAGCAGCCCCAACCCAGGGGGCGCTGGAAACACCATATATTTT. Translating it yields CASSPNPGGAGNTIYF.

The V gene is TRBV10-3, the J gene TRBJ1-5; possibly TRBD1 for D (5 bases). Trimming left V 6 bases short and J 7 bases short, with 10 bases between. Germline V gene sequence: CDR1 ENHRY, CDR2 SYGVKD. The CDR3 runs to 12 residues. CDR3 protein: CAIRGVGQPQHF. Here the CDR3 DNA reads TGTGCCATCAGGGGGGTGGGGCAGCCCCAGCATTTT.

The DNA of the CDR3 is TGTGCCAGTAGTCTCGATAGCGGGGCGGCGAGGGAGACCCAGTACTTC. Translated: CASSLDSGAARETQYF. The rearrangement joins TRBV19 to TRBJ2-5, with 8 bases that match TRBD2. The germline CDR1 and CDR2 sequences are LNHDA and SQIVND (reference sequence). The CDR3 has 16 residues. After removal of 5 bases from V and 5 bases from J, the junction contained 13 bases not matched to a gene.

Written as DNA, the CDR3 is TGTGCCAGCAGCTTAGAAGGCCGCGCCTACGAGCAGTACTTC. Amino acids: CASSLEGRAYEQYF. The J gene is TRBJ2-7, the V gene TRBV7-9, with D uncertain. With 1 base removed from V and 2 bases from J, the gap between germline ends came to 9 bases. The CDR3 runs 14 residues. Germline V gene lookup returns CDR1 SEHNR and CDR2 FQNEAQ (reference sequence).

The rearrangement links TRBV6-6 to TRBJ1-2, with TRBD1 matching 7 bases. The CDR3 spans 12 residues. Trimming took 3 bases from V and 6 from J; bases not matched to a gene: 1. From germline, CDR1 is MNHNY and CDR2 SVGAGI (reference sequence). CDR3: CASSYTGDGYTF. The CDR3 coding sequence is TGTGCCAGCAGTTATACAGGGGATGGCTACACCTTC.

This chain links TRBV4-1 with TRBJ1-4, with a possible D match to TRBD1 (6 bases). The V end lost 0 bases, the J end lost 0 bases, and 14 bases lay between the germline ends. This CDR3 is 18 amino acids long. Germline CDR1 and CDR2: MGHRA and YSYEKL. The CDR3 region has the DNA TGCGCCAGCAGCCAAGAACGGGGGGCCATCGCAACTAATGAAAAACTGTTTTTT. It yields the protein CASSQERGAIATNEKLFF.

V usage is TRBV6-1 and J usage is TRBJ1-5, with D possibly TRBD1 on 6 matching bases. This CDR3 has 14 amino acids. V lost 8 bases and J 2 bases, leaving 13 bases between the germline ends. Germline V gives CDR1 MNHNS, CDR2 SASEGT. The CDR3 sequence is CASGGAAGNQPQHF. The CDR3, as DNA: TGTGCCAGCGGGGGGGCGGCGGGCAATCAGCCCCAGCATTTT.

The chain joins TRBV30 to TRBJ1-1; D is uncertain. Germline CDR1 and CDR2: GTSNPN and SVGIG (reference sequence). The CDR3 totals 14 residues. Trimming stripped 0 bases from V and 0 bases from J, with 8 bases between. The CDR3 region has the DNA TGTGCCTGGAGTGTAGGCCAGTTGAACACTGAAGCTTTCTTT. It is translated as CAWSVGQLNTEAFF.

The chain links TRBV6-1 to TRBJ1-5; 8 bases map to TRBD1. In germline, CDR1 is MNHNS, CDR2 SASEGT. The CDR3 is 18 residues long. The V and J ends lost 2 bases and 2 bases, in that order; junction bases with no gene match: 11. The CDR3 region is CASSEMITGGTRNQPQHF. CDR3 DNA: TGTGCCAGCAGTGAAATGATCACAGGGGGTACTCGCAATCAGCCCCAGCATTTT.